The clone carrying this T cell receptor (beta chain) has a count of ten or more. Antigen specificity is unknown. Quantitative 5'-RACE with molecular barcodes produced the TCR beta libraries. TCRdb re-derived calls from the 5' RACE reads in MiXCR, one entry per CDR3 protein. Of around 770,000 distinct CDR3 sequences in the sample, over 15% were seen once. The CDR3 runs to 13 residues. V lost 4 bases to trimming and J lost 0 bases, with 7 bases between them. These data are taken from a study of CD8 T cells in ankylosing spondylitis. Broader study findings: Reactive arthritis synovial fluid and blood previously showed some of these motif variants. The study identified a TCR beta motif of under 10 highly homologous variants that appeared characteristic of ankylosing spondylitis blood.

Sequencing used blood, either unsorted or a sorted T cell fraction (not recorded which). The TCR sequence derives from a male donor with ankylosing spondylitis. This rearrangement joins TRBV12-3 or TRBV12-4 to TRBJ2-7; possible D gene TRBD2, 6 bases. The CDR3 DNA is TGTGCCAGCAGTTGGGACTTCTCCTACGAGCAGTACTTC. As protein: CASSWDFSYEQYF.